This TCR beta chain originates from a study of T cells in localized non-small cell lung cancer. This clone was picked up a small number of times. Antigen unknown. Study-level results: Since sequencing was restricted to only one region of the tumor, intratumor heterogeneity remains a possibility. With higher T cell density in blood came longer overall survival.

The V end was cut by 4 bases, the J end by 2 bases, with 16 bases between. Germline V gene lookup returns CDR1 MNHEY and CDR2 SMNVEV (reference sequence). The CDR3 runs to 16 residues. Here immunoSEQ multiplex PCR was the method, and the copy in TCRdb shows in-frame clones only, minus some. The data contain tens of thousands of clones, about four fifths of them singletons. The TCR originated in a man aged 40 to 70 with stage I lung adenocarcinoma. The chain carries TRBV27 and TRBJ2-3, with TRBD2 as a possible D gene (5 bases). The material sequenced was peripheral blood, taken before any cancer treatment. The CDR3: CASSSGFRTYTDTQYF. CDR3 in DNA: TGTGCCAGCAGTTCAGGATTCAGGACTTACACAGATACGCAGTATTTT.